Listed below are T cell receptor beta chains from one sample, sequenced in a study of blood T cell repertoires in COVID-19. Repertoires were generated with immunoSEQ multiplex PCR, while TCRdb's copy carries only in-frame clones and drops some. The table lists fewer than 200,000 clones, about 88% of them singletons. Sequencing was performed on peripheral blood. The source is a woman aged 45-59 years with COVID-19, enrolled during active disease. Each CDR3 is given with its conserved first and last residue. Fields, in order: J gene, V gene, D gene, clone size, CDR3 DNA, CDR3 protein. A D gene is named only where the DNA matches it firmly. Not every row has a clone size; where given, it reads once, few, many or a size class.

j_call: TRBJ2-1; v_call: TRBV7-3; d_call: .; clone_size: .; cdr3_nt: TGTGCCAGCAGCCCAGGGACAAGCTACAATGAGCAGTTCTTC; cdr3_aa: CASSPGTSYNEQFF
j_call: TRBJ2-7; v_call: TRBV6-5; d_call: .; clone_size: once; cdr3_nt: TGTGCCAGCAGTTATGGTCGGGGGACCTACGAGCAGTACTTC; cdr3_aa: CASSYGRGTYEQYF
j_call: TRBJ1-3; v_call: TRBV5-1; d_call: TRBD1; clone_size: .; cdr3_nt: TGCGCCAGCAGCCAAGACAGGGCTGGAAACACCATATATTTT; cdr3_aa: CASSQDRAGNTIYF
j_call: TRBJ2-7; v_call: TRBV7-9; d_call: TRBD1; clone_size: .; cdr3_nt: TGTGCCAGCAGTTACGCGCAGGGGGCACGGGAGCAGTACTTC; cdr3_aa: CASSYAQGAREQYF
j_call: TRBJ2-1; v_call: TRBV11-3; d_call: TRBD2; clone_size: .; cdr3_nt: TGTGCCAGCAGCTCAGCGGGGGGGCTTAGGGATGAGCAGTTCTTC; cdr3_aa: CASSSAGGLRDEQFF
j_call: TRBJ2-5; v_call: TRBV3-1/TRBV3-2; d_call: TRBD1; clone_size: .; cdr3_nt: TGTGCCAGCAGCCAACCCGGGACAGGGGGCGAGACCCAGTACTTC; cdr3_aa: CASSQPGTGGETQYF
j_call: TRBJ2-1; v_call: TRBV28; d_call: .; clone_size: .; cdr3_nt: TGTGCCAGCAGTTTGAGAGGAACCTACAATGAGCAGTTCTTC; cdr3_aa: CASSLRGTYNEQFF
j_call: TRBJ1-6; v_call: TRBV19; d_call: .; clone_size: .; cdr3_nt: TGTGCCAGTAGTATTCAGGGTGGAAATTCACCCCTCCACTTT; cdr3_aa: CASSIQGGNSPLHF
j_call: TRBJ2-5; v_call: TRBV5-8; d_call: .; clone_size: few; cdr3_nt: TGTGCCAGCAGCTTCGACACAGGAGAGACCCAGTACTTC; cdr3_aa: CASSFDTGETQYF
j_call: TRBJ1-2; v_call: TRBV6-1; d_call: .; clone_size: .; cdr3_nt: TGTGCCAGCAGTGAAAGGGGCAGGGCTTACTATGGCTACACCTTC; cdr3_aa: CASSERGRAYYGYTF
j_call: TRBJ1-2; v_call: TRBV12-3/TRBV12-4; d_call: .; clone_size: .; cdr3_nt: TGTGCCAGCACCGTTGGACAGTTCTATGGCTACACCTTC; cdr3_aa: CASTVGQFYGYTF
j_call: TRBJ1-1; v_call: TRBV4-1; d_call: .; clone_size: .; cdr3_nt: TGCGCCAGCAGCCCCCACCTTGGACAGACGAACACTGAAGCTTTCTTT; cdr3_aa: CASSPHLGQTNTEAFF
j_call: TRBJ1-1; v_call: TRBV6-2/TRBV6-3; d_call: .; clone_size: .; cdr3_nt: TGTGCCAGCAGTTACTCTGGCAGGGGGAACACTGAAGCTTTCTTT; cdr3_aa: CASSYSGRGNTEAFF
j_call: TRBJ1-1; v_call: TRBV11-3; d_call: .; clone_size: once; cdr3_nt: TGTGCCAGCAAACAAGTGACAGAAATGAACACTGAAGCTTTCTTT; cdr3_aa: CASKQVTEMNTEAFF
j_call: TRBJ1-5; v_call: TRBV6-1; d_call: TRBD1; clone_size: .; cdr3_nt: TGTGCCAGCAGTGACGGGACAGTCAATCAGCCCCAGCATTTT; cdr3_aa: CASSDGTVNQPQHF
j_call: TRBJ1-1; v_call: TRBV5-6; d_call: .; clone_size: .; cdr3_nt: TGTGCCAGCAGCGATCAGGCCACTGAAGCTTTCTTT; cdr3_aa: CASSDQATEAFF
j_call: TRBJ1-3; v_call: TRBV27; d_call: .; clone_size: .; cdr3_nt: TGTGCCAGCAGCCCCTACGCCTCCGAAGGAAACACCATATATTTT; cdr3_aa: CASSPYASEGNTIYF
j_call: TRBJ2-7; v_call: TRBV4-1; d_call: TRBD2; clone_size: .; cdr3_nt: TGCGCCAGCAGCCAAGATGTAACTAGCGGGGGCTACGAGCAGTACTTC; cdr3_aa: CASSQDVTSGGYEQYF